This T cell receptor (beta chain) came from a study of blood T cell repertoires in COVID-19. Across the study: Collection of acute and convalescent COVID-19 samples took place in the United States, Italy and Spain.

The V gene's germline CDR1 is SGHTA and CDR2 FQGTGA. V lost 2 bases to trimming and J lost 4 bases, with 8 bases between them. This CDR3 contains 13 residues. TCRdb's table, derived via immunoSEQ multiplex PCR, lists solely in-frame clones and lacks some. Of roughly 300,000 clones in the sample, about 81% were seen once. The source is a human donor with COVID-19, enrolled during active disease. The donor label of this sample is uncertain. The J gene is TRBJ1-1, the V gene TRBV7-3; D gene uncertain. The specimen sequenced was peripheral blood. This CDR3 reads CASSLGQITEAFF. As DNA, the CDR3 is TGTGCCAGCAGCTTAGGTCAGATCACTGAAGCTTTCTTT.